This T cell receptor beta chain was sequenced during a study of T cell changes during pregnancy in multiple sclerosis. The protocol was immunoSEQ multiplex PCR, while the TCRdb copy is restricted to in-frame clones and leaves out a portion. The sample consists of 50,000 to 75,000 clones, roughly 92% of them appearing once. Per germline, CDR1 SGHTA and CDR2 FQGNSA. There are 12 residues in the CDR3. V dropped 4 bases and J dropped 3 bases, with 3 bases sitting between them. This clonotype was sampled from a female donor in good health, enrolled as a control in a pregnancy study. The chain couples TRBV7-2 to TRBJ2-2, with D hard to call. Sequencing used peripheral blood, obtained in the third trimester of pregnancy. The CDR3 protein is CASSSYTGELFF. The CDR3 region has the DNA TGTGCCAGCAGCTCATACACCGGGGAGCTGTTTTTT.